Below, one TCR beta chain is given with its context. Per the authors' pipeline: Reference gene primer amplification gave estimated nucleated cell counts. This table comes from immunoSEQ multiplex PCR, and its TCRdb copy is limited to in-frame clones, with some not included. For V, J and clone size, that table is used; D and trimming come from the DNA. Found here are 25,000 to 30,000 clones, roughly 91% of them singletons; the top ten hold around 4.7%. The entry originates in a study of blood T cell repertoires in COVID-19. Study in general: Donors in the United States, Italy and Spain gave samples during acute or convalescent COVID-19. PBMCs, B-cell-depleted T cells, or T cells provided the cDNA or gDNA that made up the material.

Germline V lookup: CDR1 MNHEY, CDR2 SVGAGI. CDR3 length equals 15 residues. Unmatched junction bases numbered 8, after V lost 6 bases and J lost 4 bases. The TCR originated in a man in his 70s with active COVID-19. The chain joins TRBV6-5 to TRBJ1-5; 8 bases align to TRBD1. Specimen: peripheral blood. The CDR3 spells CASRRTGSRNQPQHF. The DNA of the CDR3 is TGTGCCAGCAGGAGGACAGGGTCCCGAAATCAGCCCCAGCATTTT.